This entry lists 16 T cell receptor beta chains sequenced from one sample in a study of human T cells and chemical hapten exposure. TCRdb itself ran the RACE reads through MiXCR, one entry per CDR3 protein. Of some 350,000 distinct CDR3 sequences in the sample, more than 5% were seen once. Sample time point: patch test 2, 6 weeks after DPC sensitization. The treatment is: therapeutic diphenylcyclopropenone sensitization with weekly scalp DPC. The sequences come from whole blood, collected in connection with sensitization to the hapten diphenylcyclopropenone (DPC). The receptors here all came from a woman between 18 and 29 years old with alopecia areata. Some clones in this sample may be carry-over from other donors' samples.

This clonotype was seen more than once but under ten times. The CDR3 reads CASSLYRASSGNTIYF. The CDR3 nucleotides are TGTGCCAGCAGTTTATACAGGGCCTCCTCTGGAAACACCATATATTTT. V usage is TRBV28 and J usage is TRBJ1-3; D perhaps matches TRBD1 (6 bases). The V end lost 1 base, the J end lost 0 bases, and 10 bases lay between the germline ends. Germline V gene lookup returns CDR1 MDHEN and CDR2 SYDVKM. The CDR3 contains 16 residues.

This clonotype was seen many times. The V and J genes are TRBV6-5 and TRBJ1-2; D not resolved. CDR1 is MNHEY, CDR2 SVGAGI, per germline. Trimming removed 4 bases from V and 4 bases from J, with 10 bases in between. The CDR3 contains 13 residues. Here the CDR3 reads CASSFNGPYGYTF. The CDR3 DNA reads TGTGCCAGCAGTTTCAATGGACCCTATGGCTACACCTTC.

This clonotype was observed once. An end of the junction does not agree with germline; a read error may underlie this. The rearrangement links TRBV20-1 to TRBJ2-2; maybe TRBD2 (5 bases). CDR1 and CDR2 (germline): DFQATT, SNEGSKA (reference sequence). The CDR3 sequence is 14 residues long. CDR3 sequence reads: CSASLTGNAGELLF. CDR3 nucleotides: TGCAGTGCTAGTTTGACGGGGAATGCCGGGGAGCTGCTTTTT.

Many counts were recorded for this clonotype. The chain employs TRBV5-1 and TRBJ2-5; 13 nucleotides align to TRBD2. The germline CDR1 and CDR2 sequences are SGHRS and YFSETQ. The length of the CDR3 is 15 residues. Trimming removed 3 bases from V and 6 bases from J; junction bases left unmatched: 5. The CDR3 DNA is TGCGCCAGCAGCTCAACTAGCGGGGGGGCCAAGACCCAGTACTTC. Its translation is CASSSTSGGAKTQYF.

This clonotype was seen ten or more times. The V gene is TRBV28, the J gene TRBJ1-6, with 9 nucleotides matching TRBD1. The ends lost 5 bases at V and 6 bases at J; junction bases unmatched: 5. This CDR3 has 15 residues. Germline V gene lookup returns CDR1 MDHEN and CDR2 SYDVKM. The CDR3 nucleotides are TGTGCCAGCAGTACGACGGACAGGGGTAATTCACCCCTCCACTTT. Translation gives CASSTTDRGNSPLHF.

This clonotype was recorded at least ten times. The rearrangement joins TRBV27 to TRBJ1-2; D might be TRBD1 (6 bases). Germline V gene lookup returns CDR1 MNHEY and CDR2 SMNVEV (reference sequence). V gave up 6 bases and J gave up 3 bases, with 14 bases separating them. CDR3 length equals 14 residues. The CDR3 DNA reads TGTGCCAGCAGCATAGGTCCAGGGGACTATGGCTACACCTTC. As protein: CASSIGPGDYGYTF.

The sample holds many counts of this clonotype. This chain links TRBV18 with TRBJ1-6, with D perhaps TRBD1 (6 bases). V lost 3 bases and J lost 9, with 12 bases in between. The CDR3 is made up of 14 amino acids. CDR1 and CDR2 (germline): KGHSH, LQKENI. The CDR3 coding sequence is TGTGCCAGCTCACCTACCGACAGGTTTTCACCCCTCCACTTT. It translates to CASSPTDRFSPLHF.

J is TRBJ2-3 and V is TRBV13; 10 bases are shared with TRBD2. Germline CDR1 and CDR2: PRHDT and FYEKMQ (reference sequence). The CDR3 length is 18 residues. V lost 5 bases and J lost 5; bases outside the gene matches: 16. The CDR3 DNA sequence: TGTGCCAGCAGCCCCAGACTAGCGGGCCCCCAGGAAGGAGATACGCAGTATTTT. As protein: CASSPRLAGPQEGDTQYF.

In this sample, this clonotype turned up a few times. V usage is TRBV7-2 and J usage is TRBJ2-3; the match to TRBD2 covers 12 bases. The CDR3 runs to 17 residues. Germline loops: CDR1 SGHTA, CDR2 FQGNSA. V lost 0 bases to trimming and J lost 5 bases; unmatched junction nucleotides: 6. CDR3 sequence reads: CASSLAPSGGAGDTQYF. For the CDR3, the DNA is TGTGCCAGCAGCTTAGCGCCTAGCGGGGGGGCCGGAGATACGCAGTATTTT.

This clonotype came up many times. V gene TRBV12-3 or TRBV12-4 combines with J gene TRBJ1-5, with unresolved D. V was clipped by 8 bases and J by 0 bases, with 11 bases between them. This CDR3 spans 14 amino acids. The CDR3 spells CASRPWGSNQPQHF. The CDR3 DNA follows: TGTGCCAGCCGCCCCTGGGGTAGCAATCAGCCCCAGCATTTT.

This clonotype was counted at least ten times. The rearrangement links TRBV12-3 or TRBV12-4 to TRBJ2-2; 8 bases are shared with TRBD1. V was clipped by 6 bases and J by 6 bases; unmatched bases: 6. This CDR3 region has 14 residues. The CDR3 is CASSRGQMAGELFF. CDR3 sequence (DNA): TGTGCCAGCAGCAGGGGGCAGATGGCCGGGGAGCTGTTTTTT.

The sample holds many counts of this clonotype. The genes are TRBV3-1 and TRBJ1-5; 7 positions agree with TRBD1. The germline gives CDR1 LGHDT, CDR2 YNNKEL (reference sequence). This CDR3 contains 14 residues. V was clipped by 1 base and J by 7 bases; unmatched bases: 4. Here the CDR3 DNA reads TGTGCCAGCAGCCAAGCAGGGGGGTGGCAGCCCCAGCATTTT. It codes for CASSQAGGWQPQHF.

V and J are TRBV3-1 and TRBJ1-2; unclear D gene. CDR1 and CDR2 from the germline V gene are LGHDT and YNNKEL (reference sequence). The CDR3 loop spans 12 amino acids. Trimming left V 8 bases short and J 7 bases short, with 14 bases between. The CDR3 DNA reads as TGTGCCAGCGCAGGTTCCCCCCGTGGCTACACCTTC. Translating it yields CASAGSPRGYTF.

This clonotype was observed at least ten times. The CDR3 here is CASSFPILSEQFF. CDR3 nucleotides: TGTGCCAGCAGCTTCCCCATTCTGAGCGAGCAGTTCTTC. The chain joins TRBV13 to TRBJ2-1; no definite D call. There are 13 residues in the CDR3. The V and J ends lost 3 bases and 10 bases respectively, with 13 bases between them. Germline assignment: CDR1 PRHDT and CDR2 FYEKMQ (reference sequence).

This clonotype has at least ten counts. The chain links TRBV5-1 to TRBJ2-3; maybe TRBD2 (6 bases). The CDR3 is 17 residues long. CDR1 is SGHRS, CDR2 YFSETQ, per germline. The ends were cut back, 0 bases at V and 1 base at J, with 15 bases in the middle. The CDR3 region has the DNA TGCGCCAGCAGCTTGGTGGCGTCCGGGGGAGGCACAGATACGCAGTATTTT. It is translated as CASSLVASGGGTDTQYF. Looking up the rest from reference TRBV5-1 and TRBJ2-3 gives the full variable domain: KAGVTQTPRYLIKTRGQQVTLSCSPISGHRSVSWYQQTPGQGLQFLFEYFSETQRNKGNFPGRFSGRQFSNSRSEMNVSTLELGDSALYLCASSLVASGGGTDTQYFGPGTRLTVL.

This clonotype was observed many times. The rearrangement uses TRBV7-2 and TRBJ2-1, with D uncertain. Germline CDR1 is SGHTA and CDR2 is FQGNSA. The CDR3 loop spans 13 amino acids. V was shortened by 1 base and J by 6 bases, with 7 bases between the two germline ends. In DNA, the CDR3 is TGTGCCAGCAGCTTAGGCAGCCCCAATGAGCAGTTCTTC. Its protein is CASSLGSPNEQFF.